This T cell receptor (beta chain) is drawn from a study of cytomegalovirus exposure and HLA in healthy donors. Study-level findings and limits: A later analysis reportedly found fewer N-insertions in an Asian-associated ancestry cluster than the approximately 700-donor mean.

Details on this clone: Antigen specificity is unknown.

Germline V CDR1 and CDR2: MNHEY, SMNVEV (reference sequence). The CDR3 spans 13 residues. V shed 10 bases, J shed 5 bases, and the junction held 6 bases outside the gene matches. The study ran its PCR with 60 Vbeta and 13 Jbeta primers. Measured with immunoSEQ multiplex PCR; TCRdb has only the in-frame clones, and not every one. The ten most abundant clones cover 12% of a sample with 45,000 to 70,000 clones. Sequencing was done on a sample of PBMCs. The V gene is TRBV27, the J gene TRBJ2-2; TRBD1 aligns across 8 bases. The sequence came from a woman younger than 45 in good health and CMV-seropositive. The CDR3 reads CATTTGVTGELFF. CDR3 bases: TGTGCCACGACGACAGGGGTGACCGGGGAGCTGTTTTTT.